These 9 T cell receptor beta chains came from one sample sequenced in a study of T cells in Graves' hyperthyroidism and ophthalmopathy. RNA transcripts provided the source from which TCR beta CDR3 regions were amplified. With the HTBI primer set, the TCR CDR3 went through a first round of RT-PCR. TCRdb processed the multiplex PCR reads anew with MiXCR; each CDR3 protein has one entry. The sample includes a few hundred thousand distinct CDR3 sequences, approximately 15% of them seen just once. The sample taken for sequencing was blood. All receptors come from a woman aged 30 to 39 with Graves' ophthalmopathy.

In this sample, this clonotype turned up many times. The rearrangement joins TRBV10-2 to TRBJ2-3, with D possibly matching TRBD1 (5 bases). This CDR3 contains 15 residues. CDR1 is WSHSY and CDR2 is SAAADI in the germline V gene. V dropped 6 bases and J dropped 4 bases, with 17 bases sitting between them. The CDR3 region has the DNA TGCGCCAGCAGACACGATCTCTTGACAGCAGATACGCAGTATTTT. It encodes CASRHDLLTADTQYF.

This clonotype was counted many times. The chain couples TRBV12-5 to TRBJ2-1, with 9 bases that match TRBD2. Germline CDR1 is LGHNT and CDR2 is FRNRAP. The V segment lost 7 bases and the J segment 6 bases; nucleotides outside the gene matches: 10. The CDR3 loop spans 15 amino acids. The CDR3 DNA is TGTGCTAGTGATACGGCGCTAGCGGGGCCCAATGAGCAGTTCTTC. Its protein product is CASDTALAGPNEQFF.

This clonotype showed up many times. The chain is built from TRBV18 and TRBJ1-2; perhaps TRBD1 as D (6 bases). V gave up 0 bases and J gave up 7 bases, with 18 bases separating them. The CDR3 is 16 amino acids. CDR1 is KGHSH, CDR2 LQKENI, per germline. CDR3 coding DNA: TGTGCCAGCTCACCACCGACCGGACAGAGAGGAGGTGGCTACACCTTC. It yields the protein CASSPPTGQRGGGYTF. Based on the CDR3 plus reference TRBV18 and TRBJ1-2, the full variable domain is NAGVMQNPRHLVRRRGQEARLRCSPMKGHSHVYWYRQLPEEGLKFMVYLQKENIIDESGMPKERFSAEFPKEGPSILRIQQVVRGDSAAYFCASSPPTGQRGGGYTFGSGTRLTVV.

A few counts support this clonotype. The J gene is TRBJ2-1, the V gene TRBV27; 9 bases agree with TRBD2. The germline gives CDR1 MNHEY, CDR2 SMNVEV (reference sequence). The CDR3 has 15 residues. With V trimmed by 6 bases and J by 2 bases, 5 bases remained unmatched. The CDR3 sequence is CASSDSGGTYNEQFF. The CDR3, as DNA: TGTGCCAGCAGCGATAGCGGGGGCACCTACAATGAGCAGTTCTTC.

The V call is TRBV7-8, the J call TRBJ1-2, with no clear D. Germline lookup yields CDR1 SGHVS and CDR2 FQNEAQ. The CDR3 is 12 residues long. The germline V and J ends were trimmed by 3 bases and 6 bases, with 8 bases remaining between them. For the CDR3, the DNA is TGTGCCAGCAGCTTCAGCGACGATGGCTACACCTTC. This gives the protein CASSFSDDGYTF.

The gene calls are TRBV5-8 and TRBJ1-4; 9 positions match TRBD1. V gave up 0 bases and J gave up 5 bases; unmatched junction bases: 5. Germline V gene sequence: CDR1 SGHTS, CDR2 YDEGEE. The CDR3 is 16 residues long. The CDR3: CASSLDTGTGNEKLFF. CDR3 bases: TGTGCCAGCAGCTTGGACACCGGGACAGGGAATGAAAAACTGTTTTTT.

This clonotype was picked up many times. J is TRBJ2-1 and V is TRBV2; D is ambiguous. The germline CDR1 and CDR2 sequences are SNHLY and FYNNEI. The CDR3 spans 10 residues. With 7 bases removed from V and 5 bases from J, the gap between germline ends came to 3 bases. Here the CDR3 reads CASNNNEQFF. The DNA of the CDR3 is TGTGCCAGCAACAACAATGAGCAGTTCTTC.

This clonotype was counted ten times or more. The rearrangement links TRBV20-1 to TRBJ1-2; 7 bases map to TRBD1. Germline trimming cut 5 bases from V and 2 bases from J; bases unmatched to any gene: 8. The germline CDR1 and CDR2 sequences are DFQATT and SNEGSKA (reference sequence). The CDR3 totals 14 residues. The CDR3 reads CSAAPGQRNYGYTF. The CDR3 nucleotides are TGCAGTGCTGCTCCGGGACAGAGAAACTATGGCTACACCTTC.

The CDR3 nucleotides read TGTGCCAGCTCCCAGACTAGCGGGGGCACCGGGGAGCTGTTTTTT. Protein product: CASSQTSGGTGELFF. The chain employs TRBV25-1 and TRBJ2-2, with 12 bases fitting TRBD2. This CDR3 region has 15 residues. Losses at the gene ends were 8 bases for V and 4 bases for J; bases not matched to a gene: 5. Looked up from germline, CDR1 is MGHDK and CDR2 is SYGVNS.